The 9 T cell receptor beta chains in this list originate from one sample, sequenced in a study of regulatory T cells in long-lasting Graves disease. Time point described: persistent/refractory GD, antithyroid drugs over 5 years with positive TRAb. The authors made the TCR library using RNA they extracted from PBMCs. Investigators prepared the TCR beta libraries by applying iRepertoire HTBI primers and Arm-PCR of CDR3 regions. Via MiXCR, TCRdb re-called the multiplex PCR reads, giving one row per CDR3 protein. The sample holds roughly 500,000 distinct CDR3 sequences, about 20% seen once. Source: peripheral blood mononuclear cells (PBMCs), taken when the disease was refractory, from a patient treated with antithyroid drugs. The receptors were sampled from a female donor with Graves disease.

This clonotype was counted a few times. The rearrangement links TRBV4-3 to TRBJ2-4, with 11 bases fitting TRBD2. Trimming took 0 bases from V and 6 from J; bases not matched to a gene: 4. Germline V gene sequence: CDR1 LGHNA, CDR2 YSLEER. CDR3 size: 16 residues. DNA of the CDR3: TGCGCCAGCAGCCAAGATCGAACTAGCGGGAGAAACATTCAGTACTTC. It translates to CASSQDRTSGRNIQYF.

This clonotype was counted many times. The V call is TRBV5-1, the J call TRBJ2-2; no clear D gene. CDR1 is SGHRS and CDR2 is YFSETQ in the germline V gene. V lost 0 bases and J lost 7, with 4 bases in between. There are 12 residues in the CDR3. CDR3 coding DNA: TGCGCCAGCAGCTTGGTGGTCGGGGAGCTGTTTTTT. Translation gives CASSLVVGELFF.

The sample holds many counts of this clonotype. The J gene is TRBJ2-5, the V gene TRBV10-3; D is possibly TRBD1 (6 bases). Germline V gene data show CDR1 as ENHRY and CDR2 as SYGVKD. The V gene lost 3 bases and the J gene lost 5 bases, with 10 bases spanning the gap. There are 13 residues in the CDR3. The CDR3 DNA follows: TGTGCCATCAGTGAAGGACAGTGGGAGACCCAGTACTTC. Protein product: CAISEGQWETQYF.

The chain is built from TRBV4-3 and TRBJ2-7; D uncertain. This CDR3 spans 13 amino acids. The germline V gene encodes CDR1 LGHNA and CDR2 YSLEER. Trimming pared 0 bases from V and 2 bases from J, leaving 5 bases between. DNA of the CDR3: TGCGCCAGCAGCCAAGATTTGGCCTACGAGCAGTACTTC. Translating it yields CASSQDLAYEQYF.

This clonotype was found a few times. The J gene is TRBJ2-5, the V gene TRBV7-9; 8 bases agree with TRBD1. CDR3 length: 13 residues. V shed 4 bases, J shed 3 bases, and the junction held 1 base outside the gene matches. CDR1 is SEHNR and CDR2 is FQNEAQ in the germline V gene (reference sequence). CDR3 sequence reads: CASSWTGKETQYF. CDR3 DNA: TGTGCCAGCAGCTGGACAGGGAAAGAGACCCAGTACTTC.

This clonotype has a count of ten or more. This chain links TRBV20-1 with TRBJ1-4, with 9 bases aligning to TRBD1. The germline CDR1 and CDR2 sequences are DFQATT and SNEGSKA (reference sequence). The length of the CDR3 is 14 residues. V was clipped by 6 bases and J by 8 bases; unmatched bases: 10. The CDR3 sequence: CSAARDREEEKLFF. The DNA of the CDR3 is TGCAGTGCCGCAAGGGACAGGGAGGAGGAAAAACTGTTTTTT.

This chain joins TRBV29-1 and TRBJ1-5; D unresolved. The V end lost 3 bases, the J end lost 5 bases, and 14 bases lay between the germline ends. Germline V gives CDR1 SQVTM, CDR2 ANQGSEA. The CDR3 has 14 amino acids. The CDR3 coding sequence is TGCAGCGTTGACACCGGGATATCAGATCAGCCCCAGCATTTT. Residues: CSVDTGISDQPQHF.

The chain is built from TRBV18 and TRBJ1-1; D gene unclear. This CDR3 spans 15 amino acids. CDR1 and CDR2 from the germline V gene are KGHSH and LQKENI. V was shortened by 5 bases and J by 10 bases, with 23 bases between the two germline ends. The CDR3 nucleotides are TGTGCCAGCTCATCGTTCGGGGAACTTTCCAGCTCAGCTTTCTTT. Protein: CASSSFGELSSSAFF.

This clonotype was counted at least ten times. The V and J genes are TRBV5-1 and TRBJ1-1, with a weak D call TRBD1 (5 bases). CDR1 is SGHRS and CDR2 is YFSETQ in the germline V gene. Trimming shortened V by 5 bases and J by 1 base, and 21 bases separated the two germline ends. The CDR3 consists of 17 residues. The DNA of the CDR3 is TGCGCCAGCAGGGTTGGGGCAGTCCTGCCGGGGAACACTGAAGCTTTCTTT. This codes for CASRVGAVLPGNTEAFF.